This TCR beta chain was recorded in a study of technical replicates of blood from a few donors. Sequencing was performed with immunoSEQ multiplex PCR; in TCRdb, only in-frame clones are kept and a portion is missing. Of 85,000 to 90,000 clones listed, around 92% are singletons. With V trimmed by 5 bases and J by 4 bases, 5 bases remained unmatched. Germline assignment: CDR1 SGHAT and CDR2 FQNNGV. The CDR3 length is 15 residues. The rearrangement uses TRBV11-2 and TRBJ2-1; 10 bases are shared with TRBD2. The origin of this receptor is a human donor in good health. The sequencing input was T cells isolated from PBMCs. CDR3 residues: CASSPGTSVYNEQFF. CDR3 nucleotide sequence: TGTGCCAGCAGCCCAGGGACTAGCGTTTACAATGAGCAGTTCTTC. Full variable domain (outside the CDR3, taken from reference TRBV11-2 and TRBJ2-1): EAGVAQSPRYKIIEKRQSVAFWCNPISGHATLYWYQQILGQGPKLLIQFQNNGVVDDSQLPKDRFSAERLKGVDSTLKIQPAKLEDSAVYLCASSPGTSVYNEQFFGPGTRLTVL.